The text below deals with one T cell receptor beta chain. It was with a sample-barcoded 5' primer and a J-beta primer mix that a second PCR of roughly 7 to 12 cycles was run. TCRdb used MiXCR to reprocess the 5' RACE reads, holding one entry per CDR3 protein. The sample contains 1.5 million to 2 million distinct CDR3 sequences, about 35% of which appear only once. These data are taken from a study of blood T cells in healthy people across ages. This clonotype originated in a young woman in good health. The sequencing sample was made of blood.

CDR3 sequence (DNA): TGTGCCAGCTGGGTCCTGGGGGACGACAATGAGCAGTTCTTC. It encodes CASWVLGDDNEQFF. The J gene is TRBJ2-1, the V gene TRBV2; D tentatively fits TRBD1 or TRBD2 (5 bases each). The CDR3 has 14 amino acids. V lost 8 bases to trimming and J lost 5 bases, with 16 bases between them. Germline V gene sequence: CDR1 SNHLY, CDR2 FYNNEI.